These T cell receptor beta chains were read from a single sample in a study of T cell changes during pregnancy in multiple sclerosis. Clones were read by immunoSEQ multiplex PCR, and TCRdb kept only the in-frame ones, dropping some. This table has roughly 45,000 clones, 90% appearing once. The sample consisted of peripheral blood, taken in the first trimester of pregnancy. The receptors derive from a female donor in good health, enrolled as a control in a pregnancy study. CDR3s include the opening cysteine and the closing phenylalanine or tryptophan. The order of the fields is J gene, D gene, V gene, CDR3 DNA, CDR3 protein. The D gene is left open where the match is weak.

>TRBJ2-1|NA|TRBV1
TGCACCAGCAGCCATCAGCGGGGGCCCCTGTACAATGAGCAGTTCTTC
CTSSHQRGPLYNEQFF
>TRBJ2-6|TRBD1|TRBV30
TGTGCCTGGATGGGGACAGGGATTCTAGGGGCCAACGTCCTGACTTTC
CAWMGTGILGANVLTF
>TRBJ1-2|NA|TRBV25-1
TGTGCCAGCAGTGACACTGGTAGGGGAAACTATGGCTACACCTTC
CASSDTGRGNYGYTF
>TRBJ2-1|NA|TRBV27
TGTGCCAGCAGTTTAGAACTAGCCCACAATGAGCAGTTCTTC
CASSLELAHNEQFF
>TRBJ2-1|NA|TRBV13
TGTGCCAGCAGCTCGAACGGGAAGGGAGCCAATGAGCAGTTCTTC
CASSSNGKGANEQFF
>TRBJ2-7|NA|TRBV6-1
TGTGCCAGCAACGGGGGACTGTCCTACGAGCAGTACTTC
CASNGGLSYEQYF
>TRBJ2-7|TRBD1|TRBV14
TGTGCCAGCAGCCAAGTCAGGGGGCGGGACGAGCAGTACTTC
CASSQVRGRDEQYF
>TRBJ2-1|TRBD2|TRBV7-3
TGTGCCAGCAGCTCGGGACTAGCGGATGGTGAGCAGTTCTTC
CASSSGLADGEQFF
>TRBJ1-1|NA|TRBV10-2
TGCGCCAGCAGTGAGCCCGGGAGCGGAGGTGAAGCTTTCTTT
CASSEPGSGGEAFF
>TRBJ1-2|NA|TRBV9
TGTGCCAGCAGCGTCCCCGGGGGCTACACCTTC
CASSVPGGYTF
>TRBJ1-2|NA|TRBV9
TGTGCCAGCACCGGACAGAATTACTATGGCTACACCTTC
CASTGQNYYGYTF
>TRBJ2-4|NA|TRBV4-1
TGCGCCAGCAGCCAAGTGGGGGCAGGGAACATTCAGTACTTC
CASSQVGAGNIQYF
>TRBJ2-2|TRBD2|TRBV10-3
TGTGCCATCAGTGACGGACTAGCGGGGACCCCCGGGGAGCTGTTTTTT
CAISDGLAGTPGELFF
>TRBJ2-1|NA|TRBV7-7
TGTGCTAGCAGCCCTGGCCATGGGACTCTAAGCCGCTTTAGCTCCTACAATGAGCAGTTCTTC
CASSPGHGTLSRFSSYNEQFF
>TRBJ2-3|NA|TRBV21-1
TGTGCCAGCAGCAAAGGGAACGACAGGCTAACTAGCACAGATACGCAGTATTTT
CASSKGNDRLTSTDTQYF
>TRBJ1-4|TRBD1|TRBV6-5
TGTGCCAGCAGATCGGTCGGGACAGGGGGAGAAAAACTGTTTTTT
CASRSVGTGGEKLFF
>TRBJ1-4|NA|TRBV28
TGTGCCAGCAGATCGAGAGGGACTAATGAAAAACTGTTTTTT
CASRSRGTNEKLFF
>TRBJ2-7|NA|TRBV7-9
TGTGCCAGCAGCTTGAGCTCCTACGAGCAGTACTTC
CASSLSSYEQYF